The sequence of this T cell receptor beta chain was determined in a study of metastatic and nonmetastatic thyroid tumors. About the study: For malignant and benign thyroid patients, tumor or nodule tissue and blood were the sources whose repertoires were compared.

The CDR3 spans 13 residues. V was pared by 5 bases and J by 0 bases, with 4 bases of the junction left unmatched. The germline CDR1 and CDR2 sequences are DFQATT and SNEGSKA (reference sequence). None of the patients had undergone any treatment ahead of thyroid surgery. As processed by the authors: A papillary thyroid cancer distant-metastasis classifier was built from CDR3 differences across clinicopathological groups. TCRdb reprocessed the PCR reads using MiXCR. None of the V and J calls come from the authors' own analysis; TCRdb made them. The sample has some 52,000 clones, approximately 17% seen once. This clone was recorded at least ten times.

J is TRBJ2-7 and V is TRBV20-1, with 7 bases identical to TRBD1. The sequenced sample consisted of blood. The sequence was obtained from a female donor with papillary thyroid cancer or a benign thyroid nodule (not recorded which). Some clones in this sample may be carry-over from other donors' samples. The DNA of the CDR3 is TGCAGTGCTCGAGGGACAGCCTCCTACGAGCAGTACTTC. Protein product: CSARGTASYEQYF.